These T cell receptor beta chains were read from a single sample in a study of shared clonotypes between healthy human individuals. The table came from immunoSEQ multiplex PCR; TCRdb's copy has only in-frame clones and leaves some out. The table shows about 1 million clones, with around 74% occurring only once. Sequencing was done on a sample of memory CD4+ T cells sorted from blood. These receptors all stem from a man between 18 and 35 years old in good health. Each CDR3 is given with its conserved first and last residue. The order of the fields is J gene, clone size, V gene, D gene, CDR3 protein, CDR3 DNA. D genes are given only for firm matches. Expanded clones get a size class; other rows say once, few or many, or leave the size out.

TRBJ2-3,-,TRBV4-3,-,CASSQDGPKRFSSTDTQYF,TGCGCCAGCAGCCAAGATGGGCCGAAGCGGTTTTCTAGCACAGATACGCAGTATTTT
TRBJ1-5,-,TRBV19,-,CASSGGMDNQPQHF,TGTGCCAGTAGTGGAGGGATGGACAATCAGCCCCAGCATTTT
TRBJ1-6,once,TRBV6-1,-,CASSARQYNSPLHF,TGTGCCAGCAGTGCCCGACAGTATAATTCACCCCTCCACTTT
TRBJ2-2,-,TRBV2,TRBD1,CASRRTGGRVGELFF,TGTGCCAGCAGACGGACAGGGGGGAGGGTCGGGGAGCTGTTTTTT
TRBJ1-4,-,TRBV5-1,-,CASSLAAATNEKLFF,TGCGCCAGCAGCTTGGCAGCCGCAACTAATGAAAAACTGTTTTTT
TRBJ2-3,many,TRBV5-4,TRBD2,CASSAGTSGGPGYF,TGTGCCAGCAGCGCCGGGACTAGCGGTGGCCCGGGGTATTTT
TRBJ2-1,once,TRBV12-5,-,CASGLVLPGAYNEQFF,TGTGCTAGTGGTTTGGTACTGCCTGGGGCCTACAATGAGCAGTTCTTC
TRBJ1-2,-,TRBV6-5,-,CASRTGYGYTF,TGTGCCAGCAGAACAGGTTATGGCTACACCTTC
TRBJ2-6,-,TRBV5-4,TRBD1,CASSARDSSGANVLTF,TGTGCCAGCAGCGCACGGGACAGTTCTGGGGCCAACGTCCTGACTTTC
TRBJ2-2,-,TRBV10-3,-,CAIRGSQGNTGELFF,TGTGCCATCCGGGGATCGCAGGGGAACACCGGGGAGCTGTTTTTT
TRBJ2-1,-,TRBV2,-,CASKISRDNEQFF,TGTGCCAGCAAAATAAGCAGGGACAATGAGCAGTTCTTC
TRBJ2-5,-,TRBV5-1,TRBD2,CASSLEREGVTQYF,TGCGCCAGCAGCTTGGAGCGGGAGGGGGTGACCCAGTACTTC
TRBJ2-5,-,TRBV7-2,TRBD2,CASSSWTSGGSETQYF,TGTGCCAGCAGCTCCTGGACTAGCGGGGGCTCGGAGACCCAGTACTTC
TRBJ2-5,-,TRBV5-8,-,CASSLDGPRVQETQYF,TGTGCCAGCAGCTTGGATGGACCTCGGGTCCAAGAGACCCAGTACTTC
TRBJ1-1,few,TRBV7-9,-,CASSLKLTEAFF,TGTGCCAGCAGCTTAAAGCTTACTGAAGCTTTCTTT
TRBJ1-6,-,TRBV9,-,CASSVGESPLHF,TGTGCCAGCAGCGTAGGAGAATCGCCCCTCCACTTT
TRBJ2-2,-,TRBV5-1,-,CASSLWRGKGLTRTGELFF,TGCGCCAGCAGCTTGTGGAGAGGGAAGGGGTTAACCCGCACCGGGGAGCTGTTTTTT
TRBJ2-5,-,TRBV7-8,-,CASSLVTAFQETQYF,TGTGCCAGCAGCTTAGTAACGGCCTTCCAAGAGACCCAGTACTTC
TRBJ2-6,-,TRBV9,-,CASSVGVSGANVLTF,TGTGCCAGCAGCGTAGGAGTCTCTGGGGCCAACGTCCTGACTTTC
TRBJ1-2,-,TRBV6-1,-,CASSELITTYGYTF,TGTGCCAGCAGTGAACTGATCACAACCTATGGCTACACCTTC
TRBJ1-3,once,TRBV2,-,CASSADISSGNTIYF,TGTGCCAGCAGTGCGGACATTAGCTCTGGAAACACCATATATTTT
TRBJ2-1,-,TRBV5-6,TRBD2,CASRSPSGSYNEQFF,TGTGCCAGCAGATCCCCTAGCGGCTCCTACAATGAGCAGTTCTTC
TRBJ2-7,-,TRBV5-1,TRBD2,CASSLGTSSLEQYF,TGCGCCAGCAGCTTGGGGACTAGCAGCCTCGAGCAGTACTTC
TRBJ2-3,-,TRBV29-1,-,CSVEGGRGRVDTQYF,TGCAGCGTTGAAGGAGGACGAGGTCGGGTAGATACGCAGTATTTT
TRBJ1-6,-,TRBV7-2,-,CASSLEGSSYNSPLHF,TGTGCCAGCAGCTTAGAGGGGAGCTCCTATAATTCACCCCTCCACTTT
TRBJ2-1,-,TRBV10-3,-,CAISAKREEQFF,TGTGCCATCAGTGCCAAGCGAGAGGAGCAGTTCTTC
TRBJ1-2,-,TRBV28,-,CASIGRGSTNYGYTF,TGTGCCAGCATCGGGCGCGGATCAACTAACTATGGCTACACCTTC
TRBJ2-3,-,TRBV30,TRBD2,CAWRGTSGGSDTQYF,TGTGCCTGGAGAGGGACTAGCGGGGGGTCAGATACGCAGTATTTT
TRBJ2-1,-,TRBV27,-,CASNRNGPNEQFF,TGTGCCAGCAACCGGAACGGCCCCAATGAGCAGTTCTTC
TRBJ2-3,-,TRBV30,-,CAWTFRRDIRFAGTQYF,TGTGCCTGGACCTTCAGACGGGACATCAGGTTCGCGGGTACGCAGTATTTT
TRBJ2-3,-,TRBV5-1,TRBD1,CASSLQDRVTDTQYF,TGCGCCAGCAGCTTGCAGGACAGGGTCACAGATACGCAGTATTTT
TRBJ2-2,-,TRBV25-1,TRBD1,CASSGQGAGELFF,TGTGCCAGCAGTGGACAGGGCGCCGGGGAGCTGTTTTTT
TRBJ2-7,-,TRBV7-9,-,CASSLGEQGSYEQYF,TGTGCCAGCAGCTTAGGGGAACAGGGATCCTACGAGCAGTACTTC
TRBJ2-3,-,TRBV29-1,TRBD1,CSVVSVTGGGTDTQYF,TGCAGCGTTGTATCAGTGACAGGGGGAGGCACAGATACGCAGTATTTT
TRBJ1-1,-,TRBV4-3,-,CASSPRVNTEAFF,TGCGCCAGCAGCCCTCGAGTGAACACTGAAGCTTTCTTT
TRBJ2-7,-,TRBV7-8,-,CASSRAVYEQYF,TGTGCCAGCAGCCGGGCCGTCTACGAGCAGTACTTC
TRBJ1-4,-,TRBV7-9,-,CASGRQINEKLFF,TGTGCCAGCGGAAGACAGATTAATGAAAAACTGTTTTTT
TRBJ1-1,once,TRBV18,-,CASSPGQLNTEAFF,TGTGCCAGCTCACCAGGGCAGCTGAACACTGAAGCTTTCTTT
TRBJ2-5,-,TRBV27,TRBD2,CASSSSPFRLAGDSMGTQYF,TGTGCCAGCAGTTCTTCTCCATTCCGGCTAGCGGGGGATTCTATGGGGACCCAGTACTTC
TRBJ2-5,once,TRBV6-1,TRBD1,CASNLDRAETQYF,TGTGCCAGCAATCTAGACAGGGCAGAGACCCAGTACTTC
TRBJ2-1,-,TRBV9,-,CASSVSEEYNEQFF,TGTGCCAGCAGCGTCTCGGAAGAATACAATGAGCAGTTCTTC
TRBJ1-2,-,TRBV4-1,TRBD1,CASSQESGQGYGYTF,TGCGCCAGCAGCCAAGAATCTGGACAGGGGTATGGCTACACCTTC
TRBJ2-2,-,TRBV5-1,-,CASRHTAGELFF,TGCGCCAGCCGACATACGGCCGGGGAGCTGTTTTTT
TRBJ2-3,few,TRBV20-1,-,CSARDFSSIHF,TGCAGTGCTAGAGATTTCAGCTCCATCCATTTT
TRBJ1-6,few,TRBV6-5,-,CASSTSARNSPLHF,TGTGCCAGCAGCACCAGCGCGAGAAATTCACCCCTCCACTTT
TRBJ2-7,few,TRBV4-1,-,CASSKGPRDEQYF,TGCGCCAGCAGCAAGGGCCCTAGGGACGAGCAGTACTTC
TRBJ1-4,-,TRBV5-1,TRBD1,CASSTQGLNEKLFF,TGCGCCAGCAGCACACAGGGGCTTAATGAAAAACTGTTTTTT
TRBJ2-7,-,TRBV25-1,-,CASRSRGVEQYF,TGTGCCAGTAGATCCAGGGGGGTCGAGCAGTACTTC
TRBJ1-2,few,TRBV6-6,-,CASSYDGINYGYTF,TGTGCCAGCAGTTACGACGGAATTAACTATGGCTACACCTTC
TRBJ1-5,-,TRBV30,-,CAWGRVNSNQPQHF,TGTGCCTGGGGGAGGGTTAATAGCAATCAGCCCCAGCATTTT
TRBJ2-2,-,TRBV6-5,TRBD2,CASSRTSHTGELFF,TGTGCCAGCAGTCGGACTAGTCACACCGGGGAGCTGTTTTTT
TRBJ1-5,-,TRBV2,-,CASSEQPYSNQPQHF,TGTGCCAGCAGTGAACAGCCCTATAGCAATCAGCCCCAGCATTTT
TRBJ1-6,-,TRBV12-5,-,CASGLVSGINSPLHF,TGTGCTAGTGGTTTGGTATCAGGGATCAATTCACCCCTCCACTTT
TRBJ1-5,few,TRBV30,-,CAWSQGSGNQPQHF,TGTGCCTGGAGCCAGGGTTCAGGAAATCAGCCCCAGCATTTT
TRBJ2-2,once,TRBV5-1,TRBD2,CASSLGGLARTGELFF,TGCGCCAGCAGCTTGGGGGGACTAGCCCGCACCGGGGAGCTGTTTTTT